This T cell receptor (beta chain) was sequenced in a study of regulatory T cells in long-lasting Graves disease. The germline gives CDR1 SNHLY, CDR2 FYNNEI. V lost 4 bases, J lost 2 bases, and 7 bases lay in between. The CDR3 is 13 amino acids. Time point specified: persistent/refractory GD, antithyroid drugs over 5 years with positive TRAb. RNA extracted from PBMCs served as the sequencing template. Building the TCR beta libraries relied on iRepertoire HTBI primers, and CDR3 regions underwent Arm-PCR. One entry per CDR3 protein, called by TCRdb with MiXCR from the multiplex PCR reads. The profile covers 300,000 to 500,000 distinct CDR3 sequences, with around 21% appearing a single time and around 21% taken by the ten largest.

The clonotype originates from a female donor with Graves disease. The chain has TRBV2 and TRBJ2-3, with D uncertain. The sample here was peripheral blood mononuclear cells (PBMCs), taken when the disease was refractory, from a patient treated with antithyroid drugs. CDR3 region: CASSALYTDTQYF. The CDR3 DNA reads as TGTGCCAGCAGTGCGCTCTACACAGATACGCAGTATTTT.